These T cell receptor beta chains were read from a single sample in a study of blood T cell repertoires in COVID-19. Produced via immunoSEQ multiplex PCR; TCRdb's table is partial and in-frame only. The sample has 150,000 or so clones, 84% seen once. The sample taken for sequencing was PBMCs or T cells enriched from blood (not recorded which). The receptors come from a woman aged 45-59 years who had been exposed to COVID-19. The CDR3 runs from the conserved cysteine through the conserved F or W. Fields, in order: J gene, D gene, V gene, clone size, CDR3 protein, CDR3 DNA. D genes are given only for firm matches. A clone size is listed for some rows: how often the clone was seen (once, few, many), or a class if it is expanded.

>TRBJ2-3|TRBD2|TRBV15|once
CATSGTSWLGTDTQYF
TGTGCCACCAGCGGGACTAGCTGGCTCGGCACAGATACGCAGTATTTT
>TRBJ2-3|TRBD2|TRBV19|.
CASSIPSGGPSLAPDTQYF
TGTGCCAGTAGTATCCCTAGCGGGGGGCCCTCCCTTGCCCCAGATACGCAGTATTTT
>TRBJ1-5|.|TRBV11-2|.
CASSLAGANQPQHF
TGTGCCAGCAGCTTAGCAGGGGCTAATCAGCCCCAGCATTTT
>TRBJ1-1|TRBD1|TRBV18|.
CASSSRTGANTEAFF
TGTGCCAGCTCATCTCGGACAGGGGCGAACACTGAAGCTTTCTTT
>TRBJ2-5|.|TRBV3-1/TRBV3-2|.
CASSPTSAETQYF
TGTGCCAGCAGCCCGACTAGTGCAGAGACCCAGTACTTC
>TRBJ2-5|TRBD2|TRBV27|.
CASKGRGRETQYF
TGTGCCAGCAAGGGGAGGGGAAGGGAGACCCAGTACTTC
>TRBJ1-2|.|TRBV3-1/TRBV3-2|.
CASSQTAGHRGYTF
TGTGCCAGCAGCCAAACGGCGGGTCACAGAGGCTACACCTTC
>TRBJ2-7|TRBD2|TRBV7-8|.
CASSFIPGLAGGSPIYEQYF
TGTGCCAGCAGTTTTATCCCGGGACTAGCGGGAGGGAGCCCTATCTACGAGCAGTACTTC
>TRBJ1-5|.|TRBV7-2|.
CASSLERGYQPQHF
TGTGCCAGCAGCTTAGAGCGCGGTTATCAGCCCCAGCATTTT
>TRBJ2-7|TRBD1|TRBV12-3/TRBV12-4|.
CASSLRDSQEQYF
TGTGCCAGCAGCCTTAGGGACAGCCAGGAGCAGTACTTC
>TRBJ2-3|.|TRBV21-1|.
CASSTRLAGTSDTQYF
TGTGCCAGCAGCACTAGACTAGCGGGAACATCAGATACGCAGTATTTT
>TRBJ1-5|.|TRBV10-2|.
CASSEAGSNQPQHF
TGCGCCAGCAGTGAGGCAGGTAGCAATCAGCCCCAGCATTTT
>TRBJ2-3|.|TRBV18|few
CASSPPQSTDTQYF
TGTGCCAGCTCACCCCCCCAGAGCACAGATACGCAGTATTTT
>TRBJ1-4|TRBD1|TRBV30|.
CAWSADRAGEKLFF
TGTGCCTGGAGTGCGGACAGGGCTGGCGAAAAACTGTTTTTT
>TRBJ2-7|.|TRBV20-1|.
CSASTGGGLSYEQYF
TGCAGTGCTAGTACTGGAGGGGGCCTCTCCTACGAGCAGTACTTC
>TRBJ1-3|TRBD1|TRBV5-1|.
CASSVGTGVSLSGNTIYF
TGCGCCAGCAGCGTCGGGACAGGGGTCTCCCTCTCTGGAAACACCATATATTTT
>TRBJ2-7|TRBD2|TRBV7-6|.
CASSALAASHEQYF
TGTGCCAGCAGTGCGCTAGCGGCTAGCCACGAGCAGTACTTC
>TRBJ2-1|.|TRBV2|.
CASSERFF
TGTGCCAGCAGTGAGAGGTTCTTC
>TRBJ2-7|TRBD2|TRBV18|.
CASSPLAGDREQYF
TGTGCCAGCTCACCTCTAGCGGGGGATCGGGAGCAGTACTTC
>TRBJ1-1|.|TRBV28|.
CASTRGMGTEAFF
TGTGCCAGCACCCGGGGAATGGGGACTGAAGCTTTCTTT